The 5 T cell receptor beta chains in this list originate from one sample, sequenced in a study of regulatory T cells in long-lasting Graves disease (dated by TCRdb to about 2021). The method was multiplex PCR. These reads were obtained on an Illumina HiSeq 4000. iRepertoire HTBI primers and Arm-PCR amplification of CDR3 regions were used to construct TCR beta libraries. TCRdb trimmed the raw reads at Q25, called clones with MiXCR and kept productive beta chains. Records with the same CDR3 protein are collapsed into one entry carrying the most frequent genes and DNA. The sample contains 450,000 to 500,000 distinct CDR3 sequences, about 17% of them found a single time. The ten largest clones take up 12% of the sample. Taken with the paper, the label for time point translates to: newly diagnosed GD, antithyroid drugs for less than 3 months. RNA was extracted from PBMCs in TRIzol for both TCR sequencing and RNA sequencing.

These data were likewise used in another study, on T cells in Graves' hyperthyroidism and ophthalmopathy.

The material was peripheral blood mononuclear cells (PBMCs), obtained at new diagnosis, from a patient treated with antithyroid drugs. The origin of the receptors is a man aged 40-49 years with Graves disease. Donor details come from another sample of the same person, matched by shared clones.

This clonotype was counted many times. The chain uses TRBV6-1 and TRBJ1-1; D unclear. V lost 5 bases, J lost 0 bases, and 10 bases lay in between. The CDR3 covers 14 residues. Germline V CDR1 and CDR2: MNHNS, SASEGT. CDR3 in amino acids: CASSTANMNTEAFF. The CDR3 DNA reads TGTGCCAGCAGTACGGCTAATATGAACACTGAAGCTTTCTTT.

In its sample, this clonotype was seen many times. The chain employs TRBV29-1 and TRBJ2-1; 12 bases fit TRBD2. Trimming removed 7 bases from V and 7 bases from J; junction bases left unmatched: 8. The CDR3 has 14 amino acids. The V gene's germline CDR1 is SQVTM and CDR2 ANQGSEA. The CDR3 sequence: CSGSLAGGGNEQFF. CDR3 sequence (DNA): TGCAGCGGGTCACTAGCGGGAGGTGGGAATGAGCAGTTCTTC.

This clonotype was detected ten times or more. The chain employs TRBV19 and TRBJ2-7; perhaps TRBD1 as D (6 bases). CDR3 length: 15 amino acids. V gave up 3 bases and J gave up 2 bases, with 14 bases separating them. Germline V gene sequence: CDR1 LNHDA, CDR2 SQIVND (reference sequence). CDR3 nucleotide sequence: TGTGCCAGTAGTATCCGAGACCAGGGGACCTACGAGCAGTACTTC. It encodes CASSIRDQGTYEQYF.

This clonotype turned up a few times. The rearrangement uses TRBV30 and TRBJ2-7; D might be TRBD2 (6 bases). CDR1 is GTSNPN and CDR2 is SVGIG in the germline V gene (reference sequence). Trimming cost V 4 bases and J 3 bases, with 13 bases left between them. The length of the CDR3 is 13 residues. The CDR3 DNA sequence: TGTGCCTGGAAGCTAGCGCGAGACTACGAGCAGTACTTC. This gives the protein CAWKLARDYEQYF.

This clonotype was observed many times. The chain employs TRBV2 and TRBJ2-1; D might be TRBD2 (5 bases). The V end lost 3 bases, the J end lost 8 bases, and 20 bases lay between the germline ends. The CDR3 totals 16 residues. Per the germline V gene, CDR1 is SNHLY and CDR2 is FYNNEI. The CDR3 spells CASSDGSLSVHDEQFF. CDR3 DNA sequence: TGTGCCAGCAGTGATGGGAGCCTGTCTGTTCATGATGAGCAGTTCTTC.